What follows are 11 T cell receptor beta chains derived from one specimen sequenced in a study of a mutant IDH1 vaccine in newly diagnosed glioma. The sample's time point: week 35, safety follow-up. It was 300 ug of mutant IDH1 20-mer peptide that made up each vaccine dose, given with topical imiquimod. These receptors lack a known antigen. This table comes from immunoSEQ multiplex PCR, and its TCRdb copy is limited to in-frame clones, with some not included. The sample has tens of thousands of clones; about 87% are singletons. The specimen comprised PBMCs, sampled from a glioma patient whose treatment included an IDH1 peptide vaccine. Source of these receptors: a man younger than 45 with glioma.

This chain connects TRBV12-5 to TRBJ2-7; the D is unclear. V lost 5 bases and J 6 bases, leaving 11 bases between the germline ends. The CDR3 loop spans 12 amino acids. The germline V gene has CDR1 LGHNT and CDR2 FRNRAP. CDR3: CASGLSGGEQYF. The CDR3 DNA reads as TGTGCTAGTGGTCTTTCAGGTGGCGAGCAGTACTTC.

The V and J genes are TRBV28 and TRBJ2-5, with TRBD1 matching over 8 bases. The CDR3 loop spans 16 amino acids. The germline CDR1 and CDR2 sequences are MDHEN and SYDVKM. V shed 3 bases, J shed 2 bases, and the junction held 8 bases outside the gene matches. Here the CDR3 reads CASSFEYGTGQETQYF. CDR3 coding DNA: TGTGCCAGCAGTTTCGAATACGGGACAGGTCAAGAGACCCAGTACTTC.

This chain's CDR3 is CASSPTENYGYTF. The CDR3 nucleotides read TGTGCCAGCAGTCCGACAGAGAACTATGGCTACACCTTC. The V and J genes are TRBV28 and TRBJ1-2, with D possibly TRBD1 on 5 matching bases. CDR3 length equals 13 residues. V lost 5 bases, J lost 2 bases, and 9 bases lay in between. From germline, CDR1 is MDHEN and CDR2 SYDVKM.

V gene TRBV9 combines with J gene TRBJ2-2; D is ambiguous. V was clipped by 6 bases and J by 4 bases, with 10 bases between them. CDR3 size: 13 residues. The germline gives CDR1 SGDLS, CDR2 YYNGEE. The CDR3 bases are TGTGCCAGCACCACAATCCCCACCGGGGAGCTGTTTTTT. It yields the protein CASTTIPTGELFF.

The V gene is TRBV18, the J gene TRBJ2-7; a weak D match, TRBD2 (5 bases). V was shortened by 0 bases and J by 4 bases, with 13 bases between the two germline ends. The length of the CDR3 is 15 residues. Germline values: CDR1 KGHSH, CDR2 LQKENI. CDR3 bases: TGTGCCAGCTCACCACCTGGAGGACTCAGGTACGAGCAGTACTTC. Translation: CASSPPGGLRYEQYF.

The chain has TRBV11-2 and TRBJ1-6, with no clear D. The CDR3 runs to 15 residues. The V end was cut by 3 bases, the J end by 8 bases, with 14 bases between. CDR1 is SGHAT and CDR2 is FQNNGV in the germline V gene. The CDR3: CASSFEGIEDSPLHF. DNA of the CDR3: TGTGCCAGCAGCTTCGAGGGAATTGAGGATTCACCCCTCCACTTT.

The chain joins TRBV28 to TRBJ2-7, with D perhaps assigned TRBD1 or TRBD2 (5 bases each). Germline V gene lookup returns CDR1 MDHEN and CDR2 SYDVKM. V lost 3 bases and J lost 0, with 12 bases in between. There are 15 residues in the CDR3. CDR3 residues: CASSLRARGSYEQYF. CDR3 nucleotide sequence: TGTGCCAGCAGTTTGCGAGCGAGGGGCTCCTACGAGCAGTACTTC.

The V call is TRBV10-3, the J call TRBJ2-3; 8 bases match TRBD1. The V gene end was trimmed by 4 bases and the J gene end by 4 bases; junction bases not matched to a gene: 13. CDR3 length: 17 amino acids. CDR1 and CDR2 (germline): ENHRY, SYGVKD. DNA for the CDR3: TGTGCCATCAGTGGGGGATTTGGAGGACAGGGATCAGATACGCAGTATTTT. Protein product: CAISGGFGGQGSDTQYF.

The chain recombines TRBV7-9 with TRBJ1-1; the match to TRBD1 covers 8 bases. This CDR3 spans 16 amino acids. Germline CDR1 and CDR2: SEHNR and FQNEAQ (reference sequence). V lost 3 bases to trimming and J lost 4 bases; unmatched junction nucleotides: 10. The CDR3 is CASSFYRNRGITEAFF. For the CDR3, the DNA is TGTGCCAGCAGCTTCTACAGAAACAGGGGGATCACTGAAGCTTTCTTT.

The chain employs TRBV28 and TRBJ2-1, with TRBD2 matching 9 bases. Germline V gene data show CDR1 as MDHEN and CDR2 as SYDVKM. With V trimmed by 3 bases and J by 9 bases, 9 bases remained unmatched. The CDR3 contains 15 residues. CDR3 DNA: TGTGCCAGCAGTTTCGGACTAGCGCGGGAAGTTGAGCAGTTCTTC. Amino acid sequence: CASSFGLAREVEQFF.

V is TRBV5-1 and J is TRBJ1-1; D perhaps matches TRBD1 (5 bases). The CDR3 runs 13 residues. Per the germline V gene, CDR1 is SGHRS and CDR2 is YFSETQ. With 1 base removed from V and 3 bases from J, the gap between germline ends came to 7 bases. CDR3 sequence: CASSLTGDTEAFF. CDR3 in DNA: TGCGCCAGCAGCTTGACGGGGGACACTGAAGCTTTCTTT.